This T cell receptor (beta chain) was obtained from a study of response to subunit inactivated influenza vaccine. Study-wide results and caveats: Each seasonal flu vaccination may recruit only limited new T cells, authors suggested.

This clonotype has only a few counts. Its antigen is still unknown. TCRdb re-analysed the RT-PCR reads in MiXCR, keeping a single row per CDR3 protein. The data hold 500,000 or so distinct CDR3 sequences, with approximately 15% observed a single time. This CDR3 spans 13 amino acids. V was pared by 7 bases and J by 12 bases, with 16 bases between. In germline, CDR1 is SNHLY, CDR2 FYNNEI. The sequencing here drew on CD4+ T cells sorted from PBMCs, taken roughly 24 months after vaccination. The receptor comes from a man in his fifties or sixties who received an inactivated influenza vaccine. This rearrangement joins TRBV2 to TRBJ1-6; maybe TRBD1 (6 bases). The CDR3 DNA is TGTGCCAGCAAGAGGGGGACCAAACAACCCCTCCACTTT. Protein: CASKRGTKQPLHF. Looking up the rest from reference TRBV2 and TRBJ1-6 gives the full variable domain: EPEVTQTPSHQVTQMGQEVILRCVPISNHLYFYWYRQILGQKVEFLVSFYNNEISEKSEIFDDQFSVERPDGSNFTLKIRSTKLEDSAMYFCASKRGTKQPLHFGNGTRLTVT.